These 30 T cell receptor beta chains were all obtained from the same sample, sequenced in a study of cytomegalovirus exposure and HLA in healthy donors. Use of 60 Vbeta and 13 Jbeta primers characterized the PCR. Produced via immunoSEQ multiplex PCR; TCRdb's table is partial and in-frame only. Listed are about 140,000 clones; more than 0.8% falls within the top ten. The sequencing input was PBMCs. The receptors derive from a male donor in good health and CMV-seronegative.

The gene calls are TRBV5-1 and TRBJ2-3, with D tentatively TRBD2 (5 bases). V shed 6 bases and J shed 1 base, with 15 bases lying between them. The CDR3 runs to 15 residues. The V gene's germline CDR1 is SGHRS and CDR2 YFSETQ. The CDR3 DNA follows: TGCGCCAGCAAGGAGGTAGGACGGGGCACAGATACGCAGTATTTT. It encodes CASKEVGRGTDTQYF.

The V gene is TRBV9, the J gene TRBJ2-1; 9 nucleotides line up with TRBD2. This CDR3 is built from 13 residues. With V trimmed by 6 bases and J by 5 bases, 3 bases remained unmatched. CDR1 and CDR2 from the germline V gene are SGDLS and YYNGEE. CDR3 nucleotide sequence: TGTGCCAGCACTAGCGGGAACGACAATGAGCAGTTCTTC. Translation: CASTSGNDNEQFF.

The chain links TRBV2 to TRBJ2-7; 7 positions agree with TRBD2. CDR1 and CDR2 (germline): SNHLY, FYNNEI. V was pared by 8 bases and J by 3 bases, with 10 bases of the junction left unmatched. The CDR3 loop spans 14 amino acids. CDR3: CASGGGLGIYEQYF. In nucleotides, the CDR3 is TGTGCCAGCGGGGGGGGTCTTGGGATCTACGAGCAGTACTTC. The variable domain in full, completed from reference TRBV2 and TRBJ2-7, reads EPEVTQTPSHQVTQMGQEVILRCVPISNHLYFYWYRQILGQKVEFLVSFYNNEISEKSEIFDDQFSVERPDGSNFTLKIRSTKLEDSAMYFCASGGGLGIYEQYFGPGTRLTVT.

V usage is TRBV7-9 and J usage is TRBJ1-1; no clear D gene. The CDR3 runs to 13 residues. CDR1 is SEHNR, CDR2 FQNEAQ, per germline (reference sequence). The germline V and J ends were trimmed by 6 bases and 1 base, with 9 bases remaining between them. CDR3 region: CASSQQQNTEAFF. CDR3 nucleotide sequence: TGTGCCAGCAGTCAACAACAGAACACTGAAGCTTTCTTT.

This sequence joins TRBV5-1 and TRBJ2-3; 7 bases agree with TRBD1. The V gene's germline CDR1 is SGHRS and CDR2 YFSETQ. This CDR3 contains 14 residues. V was clipped by 3 bases and J by 2 bases; unmatched bases: 3. In nucleotides, the CDR3 is TGCGCCAGCAGCTCAGGGGGTTTCACAGATACGCAGTATTTT. This codes for CASSSGGFTDTQYF.

The V gene is TRBV4-2, the J gene TRBJ2-7; D unclear. The ends were cut back, 1 base at V and 3 bases at J, with 10 bases in the middle. The CDR3 totals 14 residues. The germline V gene has CDR1 LGHNA and CDR2 YNFKEQ. CDR3 nucleotide sequence: TGTGCCAGCAGCCAAGGGGCCGCTCTCTACGAGCAGTACTTC. Translation: CASSQGAALYEQYF.

The chain joins TRBV19 to TRBJ2-7; TRBD1 matches at 7 bases. The CDR3 has 14 residues. Trimming at V came to 5 bases and at J to 1 base, leaving 5 bases not matched to a gene. Per germline, CDR1 LNHDA and CDR2 SQIVND (reference sequence). CDR3 residues: CASSLTTGSYEQYF. The DNA of the CDR3 is TGTGCCAGTAGTCTGACGACAGGGTCCTACGAGCAGTACTTC. Drawing the rest from reference TRBV19 and TRBJ2-7, the complete variable domain is DGGITQSPKYLFRKEGQNVTLSCEQNLNHDAMYWYRQDPGQGLRLIYYSQIVNDFQKGDIAEGYSVSREKKESFPLTVTSAQKNPTAFYLCASSLTTGSYEQYFGPGTRLTVT.

The chain has TRBV5-6 and TRBJ1-2; the match to TRBD1 covers 7 bases. Per the germline V gene, CDR1 is SGHDT and CDR2 is YYEEEE. Unmatched junction bases numbered 5, after V lost 1 base and J lost 8 bases. The CDR3 length is 13 residues. For the CDR3, the DNA is TGTGCCAGCAGCTTGTACAGGGGAGAAGGCTACACCTTC. It codes for CASSLYRGEGYTF.

The chain combines TRBV7-9 with TRBJ1-5, with 10 bases lining up with TRBD1. Germline CDR1 and CDR2: SEHNR and FQNEAQ (reference sequence). Trimming at V came to 5 bases and at J to 7 bases, leaving 11 bases not matched to a gene. CDR3 size: 16 residues. The CDR3 coding sequence is TGTGCCAGCAGCGTAGACCTCGGACAGGGGGGACAGCCCCAGCATTTT. Translated, it gives CASSVDLGQGGQPQHF.

The CDR3 DNA sequence: TGCAGCGTGGGCCGGTGGGCGGCTTTCTTT. This sequence encodes CSVGRWAAFF. The genes are TRBV29-1 and TRBJ1-1; D gene unclear. Trimming removed 6 bases at V and 11 bases at J, with 13 bases between. The germline V gene encodes CDR1 SQVTM and CDR2 ANQGSEA. The CDR3 is 10 residues long.

The rearrangement links TRBV6-6 to TRBJ1-1; possibly TRBD1 for D (5 bases). The CDR3 sequence is 13 residues long. Trimming cost V 7 bases and J 1 base, with 10 bases left between them. Germline CDR1 and CDR2: MNHNY and SVGAGI (reference sequence). The CDR3 DNA reads as TGTGCCAGCACCGTGACAGCGAACACTGAAGCTTTCTTT. Amino acids: CASTVTANTEAFF.

The chain joins TRBV7-9 to TRBJ1-1, with a tentative D call TRBD1 (5 bases). V gave up 2 bases and J gave up 3 bases, with 10 bases separating them. This CDR3 is 14 amino acids long. Germline loops: CDR1 SEHNR, CDR2 FQNEAQ (reference sequence). CDR3: CASSLLGDDTEAFF. CDR3 DNA: TGTGCCAGCAGCTTATTAGGGGATGACACTGAAGCTTTCTTT. The variable domain in full, completed from reference TRBV7-9 and TRBJ1-1, reads DTGVSQNPRHKITKRGQNVTFRCDPISEHNRLYWYRQTLGQGPEFLTYFQNEAQLEKSRLLSDRFSAERPKGSFSTLEIQRTEQGDSAMYLCASSLLGDDTEAFFGQGTRLTVV.

V gene TRBV5-6 combines with J gene TRBJ1-2, with D uncertain. This CDR3 comprises 11 residues. In germline, CDR1 is SGHDT, CDR2 YYEEEE. V lost 3 bases to trimming and J lost 7 bases, with 7 bases between them. The CDR3 is CASSSGLGYTF. The CDR3 DNA sequence: TGTGCCAGCAGCTCAGGTCTTGGCTACACCTTC.

The CDR3: CASSQGGASGAETQYF. The CDR3 DNA follows: TGCGCCAGCAGCCAAGGCGGGGCCAGCGGGGCAGAGACCCAGTACTTC. V and J are TRBV5-1 and TRBJ2-5; 7 nucleotides agree with TRBD2. CDR1 is SGHRS and CDR2 is YFSETQ in the germline V gene. The CDR3 runs to 16 residues. V lost 4 bases to trimming and J lost 4 bases; unmatched junction nucleotides: 13.

The chain carries TRBV30 and TRBJ2-7, with D possibly matching TRBD2 (5 bases). Trimming removed 3 bases from V and 5 bases from J, with 5 bases in between. CDR3 length: 10 residues. Germline loops: CDR1 GTSNPN, CDR2 SVGIG (reference sequence). The CDR3 DNA follows: TGTGCCTGGAGCGGGAACGAGCAGTACTTC. Amino acid sequence: CAWSGNEQYF.

The rearrangement links TRBV7-9 to TRBJ1-1, with TRBD1 identical over 7 bases. CDR1 SEHNR and CDR2 FQNEAQ come from the germline V gene (reference sequence). CDR3 length: 13 amino acids. Unmatched junction bases numbered 7, after V lost 8 bases and J lost 4 bases. DNA of the CDR3: TGTGCCAGCGCTGCCGGGACAGCCACTGAAGCTTTCTTT. This codes for CASAAGTATEAFF.

The gene calls are TRBV7-9 and TRBJ1-4; 7 nucleotides match TRBD1. Germline CDR1 is SEHNR and CDR2 is FQNEAQ (reference sequence). V gave up 6 bases and J gave up 8 bases; unmatched junction bases: 12. This CDR3 has 15 amino acids. The CDR3 sequence is CASSLGTVHIEKLFF. The CDR3 DNA reads as TGTGCCAGCAGTTTGGGGACAGTGCATATCGAAAAACTGTTTTTT. Variable domain in full (rest from reference TRBV7-9 and TRBJ1-4): DTGVSQNPRHKITKRGQNVTFRCDPISEHNRLYWYRQTLGQGPEFLTYFQNEAQLEKSRLLSDRFSAERPKGSFSTLEIQRTEQGDSAMYLCASSLGTVHIEKLFFGSGTQLSVL.

In nucleotides, the CDR3 is TGTGCCAGCAAGGGGATTCCCGGCGAGCAGTACTTC. Translation: CASKGIPGEQYF. The rearrangement joins TRBV2 to TRBJ2-7, with D tentatively TRBD1 (5 bases). Germline V gene lookup returns CDR1 SNHLY and CDR2 FYNNEI. The length of the CDR3 is 12 residues. V was clipped by 7 bases and J by 6 bases, with 13 bases between them.

The gene calls are TRBV6-6 and TRBJ2-7, with no clear D. Germline CDR1 MNHNY, CDR2 SVGAGI (reference sequence). V lost 2 bases and J 1 base, leaving 9 bases between the germline ends. This CDR3 has 14 amino acids. The CDR3 is CASSYEQLSYEQYF. CDR3 bases: TGTGCCAGCAGTTACGAACAGCTGTCCTACGAGCAGTACTTC.

The rearrangement joins TRBV7-2 to TRBJ2-3; D is perhaps TRBD2 (7 bases). The CDR3 has 19 residues. Trimming removed 5 bases from V and 5 bases from J, with 29 bases in between. CDR1 and CDR2 from the germline V gene are SGHTA and FQGNSA. Written as DNA, the CDR3 is TGTGCCAGCAGCAGCTCGATCATTAACAGGGAGGGTTGGAGAGATACGCAGTATTTT. It codes for CASSSSIINREGWRDTQYF.

The chain recombines TRBV5-1 with TRBJ2-7; TRBD1 matches at 11 bases. The germline gives CDR1 SGHRS, CDR2 YFSETQ. V shed 3 bases and J 3 bases; nucleotides not matched to a gene: 5. This CDR3 contains 15 residues. The CDR3 DNA follows: TGCGCCAGCAGCTCAGGACAGGGGGCGTTCTACGAGCAGTACTTC. Translated: CASSSGQGAFYEQYF.

The chain is built from TRBV5-4 and TRBJ2-5, with TRBD1 as a possible D gene (5 bases). Per germline, CDR1 SGHNT and CDR2 YYREEE (reference sequence). V was clipped by 2 bases and J by 1 base, with 6 bases between them. CDR3 length: 13 amino acids. CDR3 DNA sequence: TGTGCCAGCAGCTTAGACAGCCAAGAGACCCAGTACTTC. Amino acids: CASSLDSQETQYF.

CDR3 sequence (DNA): TGTGCCAGCAGCCTCACTTATAGCTCCTACGAGCAGTACTTC. This encodes CASSLTYSSYEQYF. The V call is TRBV11-2, the J call TRBJ2-5; D is ambiguous. The last part of the DNA fits TRBJ2-7 better; the J call may be wrong. The CDR3 contains 14 residues. Germline CDR1 is SGHAT and CDR2 is FQNNGV.

CDR3 sequence: CASSAGTATYEQYF. CDR3 coding DNA: TGTGCCAGCAGTGCCGGGACAGCTACCTACGAGCAGTACTTC. The chain joins TRBV2 to TRBJ2-7, with 7 bases identical to TRBD1. The germline CDR1 and CDR2 sequences are SNHLY and FYNNEI. This CDR3 has 14 residues. The V gene end was trimmed by 4 bases and the J gene end by 2 bases; junction bases not matched to a gene: 5. Combining the CDR3 with reference TRBV2 and TRBJ2-7 gives the whole variable domain EPEVTQTPSHQVTQMGQEVILRCVPISNHLYFYWYRQILGQKVEFLVSFYNNEISEKSEIFDDQFSVERPDGSNFTLKIRSTKLEDSAMYFCASSAGTATYEQYFGPGTRLTVT.

This sequence joins TRBV28 and TRBJ1-6; D unresolved. V was shortened by 5 bases and J by 0 bases, with 8 bases between the two germline ends. CDR3 length equals 15 residues. Germline loops: CDR1 MDHEN, CDR2 SYDVKM. The DNA of the CDR3 is TGTGCCAGCAGTCCCCCGGGCTCCTATAATTCACCCCTCCACTTT. This encodes CASSPPGSYNSPLHF.

The chain has TRBV5-6 and TRBJ2-1; perhaps TRBD1 as D (5 bases). Germline V gene data show CDR1 as SGHDT and CDR2 as YYEEEE. Trimming shortened V by 0 bases and J by 5 bases, and 12 bases separated the two germline ends. This CDR3 contains 15 residues. The CDR3 DNA follows: TGTGCCAGCAGCTTGGATCTGGACACTGACAATGAGCAGTTCTTC. It yields the protein CASSLDLDTDNEQFF.

To note about this clone: At the DNA level, this CDR3 is encoded by other sequences in the same sample as well. This chain uses TRBV4-3 with TRBJ2-2, with D hard to call. V was shortened by 0 bases and J by 5 bases, with 7 bases between the two germline ends. This CDR3 region has 14 residues. Germline CDR1 and CDR2: LGHNA and YSLEER. The CDR3 protein is CASSQDRVTGELFF. DNA of the CDR3: TGCGCCAGCAGCCAAGATCGGGTAACCGGGGAGCTGTTTTTT.

The V and J genes are TRBV10-1 and TRBJ1-1; 7 bases are shared with TRBD1. The CDR3 contains 19 residues. Looked up from germline, CDR1 is WNHNN and CDR2 is SYGVQD (reference sequence). Losses at the gene ends were 7 bases for V and 0 bases for J; bases not matched to a gene: 20. CDR3 loop: CASTLKLPGTDDLNTEAFF. CDR3 nucleotide sequence: TGCGCCAGCACCCTGAAACTGCCCGGGACAGACGACTTGAACACTGAAGCTTTCTTT.

The V call is TRBV15, the J call TRBJ1-6; 7 bases agree with TRBD1. The CDR3 is made up of 13 amino acids. The V and J ends lost 8 bases and 10 bases, in that order; junction bases with no gene match: 8. Germline V gene data show CDR1 as LNHNV and CDR2 as YYDKDF (reference sequence). The CDR3 is CATAGTEGSPLHF. DNA of the CDR3: TGTGCCACCGCCGGGACAGAGGGATCACCCCTCCACTTT.

The chain carries TRBV6-5 and TRBJ2-3; 7 nucleotides agree with TRBD1. Germline loops: CDR1 MNHEY, CDR2 SVGAGI. The J segment lost 5 bases and the V segment lost 8 bases, leaving 10 bases of the junction unmatched. There are 14 residues in the CDR3. The CDR3 protein is CASSLDRVRDTQYF. CDR3 coding DNA: TGTGCCAGCTCCCTTGACAGGGTGAGAGATACGCAGTATTTT.